One and the same sample provided the 31 T cell receptor beta chains below, sequenced in a study of blood T cell repertoires in COVID-19. Profiling relied on immunoSEQ multiplex PCR, and the TCRdb table lists in-frame clones only, not all of them. This table has a few hundred thousand clones, 85% appearing once. The sample consisted of peripheral blood. The receptor source for this set is a woman aged 18-29 years with acute or convalescent COVID-19.

This clone was detected only once. This chain connects TRBV19 to TRBJ2-2, with TRBD1 identical over 9 bases. CDR3 length equals 14 residues. J gave up 4 bases and V 11 bases, and 8 bases lay outside the gene matches. CDR1 and CDR2 from the germline V gene are LNHDA and SQIVND (reference sequence). The CDR3 is CAATGQGSTGELFF. CDR3 in DNA: TGTGCCGCCACCGGACAGGGGAGCACCGGGGAGCTGTTTTTT. Full variable domain (remainder filled in from reference TRBV19 and TRBJ2-2): DGGITQSPKYLFRKEGQNVTLSCEQNLNHDAMYWYRQDPGQGLRLIYYSQIVNDFQKGDIAEGYSVSREKKESFPLTVTSAQKNPTAFYLCAATGQGSTGELFFGEGSRLTVL.

The rearrangement links TRBV5-1 to TRBJ2-7; perhaps TRBD1 as D (5 bases). CDR3 length: 15 residues. V was cut by 2 bases and J by 0 bases, with 12 bases left in between. CDR1 and CDR2 (germline): SGHRS, YFSETQ. The CDR3 coding sequence is TGCGCCAGCAGCTTCTTAGTACAGGCCTCCTACGAGCAGTACTTC. It is translated as CASSFLVQASYEQYF.

The V and J genes are TRBV4-2 and TRBJ1-4; perhaps TRBD1 as D (6 bases). The CDR3 is 17 amino acids. From germline, CDR1 is LGHNA and CDR2 YNFKEQ. V lost 2 bases and J lost 7, with 20 bases in between. The CDR3 sequence: CASSQLSGAGEGEKLFF. The CDR3 DNA sequence: TGTGCCAGCAGCCAATTGTCCGGCGCAGGGGAGGGTGAAAAACTGTTTTTT.

The genes are TRBV4-2 and TRBJ2-7; TRBD2 agrees at 8 bases. The CDR3 is 16 residues long. The V segment lost 5 bases and the J segment 6 bases; nucleotides outside the gene matches: 15. Germline V CDR1 and CDR2: LGHNA, YNFKEQ. The CDR3 loop is CASSSEIGAGDSEQYF. DNA of the CDR3: TGTGCCAGCAGCTCAGAGATCGGAGCGGGAGACAGCGAGCAGTACTTC.

The chain combines TRBV29-1 with TRBJ2-1, with TRBD2 matching over 11 bases. CDR1 SQVTM and CDR2 ANQGSEA come from the germline V gene. The CDR3 runs 13 residues. After removal of 4 bases from V and 5 bases from J, the junction contained 1 base not matched to a gene. The CDR3 sequence: CSVVLAGDNEQFF. The CDR3 DNA follows: TGCAGCGTTGTACTAGCGGGAGACAATGAGCAGTTCTTC.

V gene TRBV3-1 (or the pseudogene TRBV3-2) combines with J gene TRBJ2-5; D perhaps matches TRBD2 (5 bases). The length of the CDR3 is 16 residues. The V gene lost 1 base and the J gene lost 2 bases, with 14 bases spanning the gap. The V gene's germline CDR1 is LGHDT and CDR2 YNNKEL (reference sequence). The CDR3 spells CASSQAPAAYQETQYF. The CDR3 region has the DNA TGTGCCAGCAGCCAAGCGCCAGCGGCATATCAAGAGACCCAGTACTTC.

The chain has TRBV10-2 and TRBJ2-3; no firm D call. The CDR3 totals 10 residues. V was shortened by 8 bases and J by 6 bases, with 6 bases between the two germline ends. Germline V gene sequence: CDR1 WSHSY, CDR2 SAAADI. The CDR3 DNA is TGCGCCAGCCAAGCGGATACGCAGTATTTT. It translates to CASQADTQYF.

The chain employs TRBV11-1 and TRBJ1-1; 7 bases are shared with TRBD1. The germline CDR1 and CDR2 sequences are SGHAT and FQDESV (reference sequence). The CDR3 contains 15 residues. Trimming removed 6 bases from V and 2 bases from J; junction bases left unmatched: 9. The CDR3 DNA reads as TGTGCCAGCAGTAGAGACAGGGACGGAAACACTGAAGCTTTCTTT. It translates to CASSRDRDGNTEAFF.

This chain joins TRBV7-2 and TRBJ1-2; TRBD1 matches at 8 bases. V lost 5 bases, J lost 3 bases, and 8 bases stayed unmatched. Germline values: CDR1 SGHTA, CDR2 FQGNSA. CDR3 length equals 15 residues. The chain's CDR3 is CASSPAQGAYYGYTF. CDR3 in DNA: TGTGCCAGCAGCCCGGCCCAGGGGGCATACTATGGCTACACCTTC.

The V call is TRBV6-5, the J call TRBJ1-1; D remains unclear. The CDR3 runs to 12 residues. CDR1 is MNHEY, CDR2 SVGAGI, per germline. V was cut by 6 bases and J by 2 bases, with 7 bases left in between. CDR3 bases: TGTGCCAGCAGCCGGAGAAACACTGAAGCTTTCTTT. This translates into CASSRRNTEAFF.

The J gene is TRBJ1-1, the V gene TRBV27, with 7 bases that match TRBD1. From germline, CDR1 is MNHEY and CDR2 SMNVEV (reference sequence). The CDR3 loop spans 14 amino acids. With V trimmed by 6 bases and J by 1 base, 5 bases remained unmatched. This CDR3 is CASSRGVENTEAFF. The CDR3 bases are TGTGCCAGCAGCAGGGGGGTAGAGAACACTGAAGCTTTCTTT.

V and J are TRBV19 and TRBJ1-1, with 10 bases that match TRBD1. V shed 4 bases and J 4 bases; nucleotides not matched to a gene: 6. Germline CDR1 is LNHDA and CDR2 is SQIVND (reference sequence). The CDR3 has 15 amino acids. CDR3 DNA: TGTGCCAGTAGTACATTAAGACAGGGGGCCACTGAAGCTTTCTTT. This gives the protein CASSTLRQGATEAFF.

The CDR3 loop is CASNPGTNSYEQYF. Here the CDR3 DNA reads TGTGCCAGCAACCCCGGGACTAACTCCTACGAGCAGTACTTC. The rearrangement uses TRBV6-5 and TRBJ2-7; 7 nucleotides match TRBD2. CDR3 length: 14 amino acids. The trim removed 7 bases at V and 0 bases at J, leaving 6 bases unmatched. CDR1 and CDR2 (germline): MNHEY, SVGAGI.

The chain couples TRBV7-9 to TRBJ2-1, with D perhaps TRBD2 (6 bases). V lost 0 bases and J 0 bases, leaving 15 bases between the germline ends. Germline V gives CDR1 SEHNR, CDR2 FQNEAQ (reference sequence). This CDR3 region has 18 residues. The CDR3 here is CASSLALGTSSSYNEQFF. Here the CDR3 DNA reads TGTGCCAGCAGCTTAGCGCTTGGGACTTCAAGCTCCTACAATGAGCAGTTCTTC.

This clone was picked up one time. In DNA, the CDR3 is TGTGCCAGCATGTCGGGACAGGGATACGAGCAGTACTTC. Amino acids: CASMSGQGYEQYF. The chain carries TRBV28 and TRBJ2-7; 9 nucleotides match TRBD1. CDR1 and CDR2 (germline): MDHEN, SYDVKM. The CDR3 has 13 amino acids. Trimming removed 7 bases from V and 4 bases from J; junction bases left unmatched: 5. Using reference TRBV28 and TRBJ2-7 for the parts outside the CDR3, the full variable domain is DVKVTQSSRYLVKRTGEKVFLECVQDMDHENMFWYRQDPGLGLRLIYFSYDVKMKEKGDIPEGYSVSREKKERFSLILESASTNQTSMYLCASMSGQGYEQYFGPGTRLTVT.

The chain joins TRBV10-3 to TRBJ2-7; tentatively, D is TRBD2 (6 bases). V was clipped by 7 bases and J by 0 bases, with 13 bases between them. The CDR3 is 14 amino acids. Germline V gene sequence: CDR1 ENHRY, CDR2 SYGVKD. The DNA for the CDR3 is TGTGCCATCATGGGTCAGGGAGGCTCCTACGAGCAGTACTTC. This sequence encodes CAIMGQGGSYEQYF.

J is TRBJ2-1 and V is TRBV9, with TRBD2 identical over 8 bases. The CDR3 is 18 residues long. Germline CDR1 SGDLS, CDR2 YYNGEE. The trim removed 7 bases at V and 4 bases at J, leaving 19 bases unmatched. This chain's CDR3 is CASSIGPGASGLYNEQFF. CDR3 DNA: TGTGCCAGCTCCATTGGCCCCGGGGCTAGCGGGTTATACAATGAGCAGTTCTTC.

The chain is built from TRBV4-1 and TRBJ1-4, with a tentative D call TRBD1 (5 bases). Germline V CDR1 and CDR2: MGHRA, YSYEKL. V lost 1 base, J lost 7 bases, and 16 bases lay in between. The CDR3 consists of 16 residues. CDR3 loop: CASSQVLGAEGEKLFF. In nucleotides, the CDR3 is TGCGCCAGCAGCCAAGTGCTTGGGGCGGAGGGTGAAAAACTGTTTTTT.

V gene TRBV27 combines with J gene TRBJ2-1; unclear D gene. The CDR3 runs to 14 residues. V gave up 3 bases and J gave up 0 bases, with 6 bases separating them. Germline V gene lookup returns CDR1 MNHEY and CDR2 SMNVEV (reference sequence). The CDR3 loop reads CASSFSGSYNEQFF. The CDR3 coding sequence is TGTGCCAGCAGTTTTTCGGGCTCCTACAATGAGCAGTTCTTC.

The count of this clone is one. The V and J genes are TRBV2 and TRBJ2-3; tentatively, D is TRBD2 (6 bases). V lost 4 bases and J lost 4, with 15 bases in between. CDR1 is SNHLY, CDR2 FYNNEI, per germline. The CDR3 runs 15 residues. CDR3 residues: CASSARGRISDTQYF. In DNA, the CDR3 is TGTGCCAGCAGTGCGCGGGGCCGGATTTCAGATACGCAGTATTTT.

The rearrangement uses TRBV9 and TRBJ2-1, with 9 bases fitting TRBD2. CDR3 size: 16 residues. V lost 3 bases, J lost 3 bases, and 7 bases stayed unmatched. Germline V lookup: CDR1 SGDLS, CDR2 YYNGEE. The CDR3 region is CASSGLSGGNYNEQFF. CDR3 bases: TGTGCCAGCAGCGGACTTAGCGGGGGAAACTACAATGAGCAGTTCTTC.

The chain links TRBV7-3 to TRBJ1-2, with 10 bases fitting TRBD1. This CDR3 region has 13 residues. The J segment lost 10 bases and the V segment lost 4 bases, leaving 6 bases of the junction unmatched. The germline CDR1 and CDR2 sequences are SGHTA and FQGTGA. The CDR3 spells CASSSGTGESYTF. Written as DNA, the CDR3 is TGTGCCAGCAGCTCCGGGACAGGGGAGTCCTACACCTTC.

The chain is built from TRBV28 and TRBJ2-1; 7 bases are shared with TRBD2. The CDR3 has 15 residues. Germline CDR1 reads MDHEN; CDR2 reads SYDVKM. V shed 2 bases, J shed 5 bases, and the junction held 6 bases outside the gene matches. CDR3 residues: CASSLAGDLDNEQFF. As DNA, the CDR3 is TGTGCCAGCAGTTTAGCGGGAGATTTGGACAATGAGCAGTTCTTC. Full variable domain (rest looked up from reference TRBV28 and TRBJ2-1): DVKVTQSSRYLVKRTGEKVFLECVQDMDHENMFWYRQDPGLGLRLIYFSYDVKMKEKGDIPEGYSVSREKKERFSLILESASTNQTSMYLCASSLAGDLDNEQFFGPGTRLTVL.

The V call is TRBV29-1, the J call TRBJ1-2, with 7 bases matching TRBD1. Looked up from germline, CDR1 is SQVTM and CDR2 is ANQGSEA. The CDR3 covers 12 residues. The V segment lost 2 bases and the J segment 5 bases; nucleotides outside the gene matches: 2. The CDR3 DNA reads as TGCAGCGTTGAAAGGGACAGATATGGCTACACCTTC. This sequence encodes CSVERDRYGYTF.

The chain has TRBV2 and TRBJ1-6; D unclear. There are 13 residues in the CDR3. Germline CDR1 SNHLY, CDR2 FYNNEI. The ends were cut back, 3 bases at V and 7 bases at J, with 7 bases in the middle. For the CDR3, the DNA is TGTGCCAGCAGTGATATTGTGAATTCACCCCTCCACTTT. Protein product: CASSDIVNSPLHF.

There are a few counts of this clone. The rearrangement joins TRBV27 to TRBJ2-7; D perhaps matches TRBD2 (6 bases). Deletions cut 6 bases from V and 5 bases from J, with 26 bases between. The CDR3 is 17 amino acids. Germline CDR1 MNHEY, CDR2 SMNVEV (reference sequence). The CDR3 sequence: CASSLLAGTSPPNEQYF. CDR3 bases: TGTGCCAGCAGCCTCCTTGCCGGGACTTCTCCTCCCAACGAGCAGTACTTC.

Only one count was recorded for this clone. The V call is TRBV2, the J call TRBJ1-2; 8 bases match TRBD1. V trimming: 1 base; J trimming: 8 bases; junction bases outside the gene matches: 6. Germline V gene sequence: CDR1 SNHLY, CDR2 FYNNEI. This CDR3 is built from 14 residues. The CDR3 DNA is TGTGCCAGCAGTGAAGGACAGGGGATAGGGGGCTACACCTTC. It encodes CASSEGQGIGGYTF.

The table lists this clone with a few counts. The rearrangement joins TRBV19 to TRBJ1-6; D gene uncertain. The V end lost 3 bases, the J end lost 0 bases, and 6 bases lay between the germline ends. CDR1 and CDR2 (germline): LNHDA, SQIVND (reference sequence). The CDR3 sequence is 15 residues long. The CDR3 bases are TGTGCCAGTAGTATCCAGGACTCCTATAATTCACCCCTCCACTTT. Protein sequence: CASSIQDSYNSPLHF.

The rearrangement uses TRBV2 and TRBJ1-3; 7 nucleotides align to TRBD1. The CDR3 covers 16 residues. V lost 5 bases to trimming and J lost 2 bases; unmatched junction nucleotides: 9. CDR1 is SNHLY and CDR2 is FYNNEI in the germline V gene. The CDR3 protein is CASSKTPGQTGNTIYF. The CDR3 nucleotides read TGTGCCAGCAGTAAAACCCCGGGACAGACTGGAAACACCATATATTTT.

V usage is TRBV12-3 or TRBV12-4 and J usage is TRBJ1-2, with 9 bases that match TRBD1. This CDR3 contains 13 residues. V was clipped by 7 bases and J by 8 bases; unmatched bases: 8. This chain's CDR3 is CASTGTGIRGYTF. CDR3 in DNA: TGTGCCAGCACCGGGACAGGGATTCGGGGCTACACCTTC.

The J gene is TRBJ1-1, the V gene TRBV6-5; maybe TRBD1 (5 bases). Germline V gene data show CDR1 as MNHEY and CDR2 as SVGAGI. Trimming stripped 2 bases from V and 2 bases from J, with 9 bases between. The CDR3 extends over 14 amino acids. CDR3 region: CASSYQTANTEAFF. In nucleotides, the CDR3 is TGTGCCAGCAGTTACCAGACAGCTAACACTGAAGCTTTCTTT.